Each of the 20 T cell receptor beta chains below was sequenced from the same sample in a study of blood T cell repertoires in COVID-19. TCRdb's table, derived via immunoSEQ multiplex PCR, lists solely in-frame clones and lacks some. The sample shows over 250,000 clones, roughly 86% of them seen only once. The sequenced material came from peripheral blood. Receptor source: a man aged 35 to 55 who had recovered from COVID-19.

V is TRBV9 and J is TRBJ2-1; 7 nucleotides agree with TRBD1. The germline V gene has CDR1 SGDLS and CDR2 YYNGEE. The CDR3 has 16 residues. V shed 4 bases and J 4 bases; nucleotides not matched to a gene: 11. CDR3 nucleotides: TGTGCCAGCAGCCAGAAGGGGGCCATAGGATACAATGAGCAGTTCTTC. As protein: CASSQKGAIGYNEQFF.

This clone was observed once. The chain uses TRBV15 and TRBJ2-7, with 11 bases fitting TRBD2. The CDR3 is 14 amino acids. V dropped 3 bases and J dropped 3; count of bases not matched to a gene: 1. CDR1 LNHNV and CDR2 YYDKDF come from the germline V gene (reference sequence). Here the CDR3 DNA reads TGTGCCACCAGCAGCGGGACTAGCGGCTACGAGCAGTACTTC. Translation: CATSSGTSGYEQYF. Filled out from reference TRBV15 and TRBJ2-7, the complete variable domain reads DAMVIQNPRYQVTQFGKPVTLSCSQTLNHNVMYWYQQKSSQAPKLLFHYYDKDFNNEADTPDNFQSRRPNTSFCFLDIRSPGLGDTAMYLCATSSGTSGYEQYFGPGTRLTVT.

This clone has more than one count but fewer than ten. The CDR3 DNA is TGTGCCAGCAGTACGACTCGCTATGGCTACACCTTC. Amino acid sequence: CASSTTRYGYTF. The chain links TRBV6-5 to TRBJ1-2; D gene ambiguous. V was cut by 5 bases and J by 4 bases, with 8 bases left in between. This CDR3 has 12 amino acids. The germline V gene encodes CDR1 MNHEY and CDR2 SVGAGI.

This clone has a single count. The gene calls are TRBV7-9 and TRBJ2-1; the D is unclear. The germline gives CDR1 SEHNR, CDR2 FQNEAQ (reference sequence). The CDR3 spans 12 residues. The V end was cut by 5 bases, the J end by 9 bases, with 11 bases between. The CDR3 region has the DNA TGTGCCAGCAGCCTCAATGTCGGTGAGCAGTTCTTC. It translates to CASSLNVGEQFF.

CDR3 nucleotides: TGTGCCATCAATACGGGACTAGCGGGAGTGAATGAGCAGTTCTTC. This encodes CAINTGLAGVNEQFF. The chain uses TRBV10-3 and TRBJ2-1; 14 nucleotides line up with TRBD2. J lost 7 bases, V lost 7 bases, and 6 bases had no gene match. Germline CDR1 and CDR2: ENHRY and SYGVKD. This CDR3 comprises 15 residues.

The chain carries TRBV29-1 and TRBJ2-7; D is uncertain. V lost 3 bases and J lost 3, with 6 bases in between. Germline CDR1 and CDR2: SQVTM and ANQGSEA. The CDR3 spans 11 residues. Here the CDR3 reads CSVEGVYEQYF. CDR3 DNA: TGCAGCGTTGAGGGCGTCTACGAGCAGTACTTC.

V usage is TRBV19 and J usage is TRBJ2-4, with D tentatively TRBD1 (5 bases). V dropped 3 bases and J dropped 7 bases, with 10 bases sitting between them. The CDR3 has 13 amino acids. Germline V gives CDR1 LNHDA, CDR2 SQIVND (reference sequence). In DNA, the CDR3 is TGTGCCAGTAGTATTCAGGGTTGGAACATTCAGTACTTC. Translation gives CASSIQGWNIQYF.

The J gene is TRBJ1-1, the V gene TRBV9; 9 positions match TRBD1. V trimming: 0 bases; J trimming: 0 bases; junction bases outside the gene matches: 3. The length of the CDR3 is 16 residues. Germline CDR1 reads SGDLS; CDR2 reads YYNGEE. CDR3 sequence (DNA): TGTGCCAGCAGCGTAGGGGGACAGGGTATGAACACTGAAGCTTTCTTT. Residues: CASSVGGQGMNTEAFF. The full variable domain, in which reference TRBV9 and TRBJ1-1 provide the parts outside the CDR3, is DSGVTQTPKHLITATGQRVTLRCSPRSGDLSVYWYQQSLDQGLQFLIQYYNGEERAKGNILERFSAQQFPDLHSELNLSSLELGDSALYFCASSVGGQGMNTEAFFGQGTRLTVV.

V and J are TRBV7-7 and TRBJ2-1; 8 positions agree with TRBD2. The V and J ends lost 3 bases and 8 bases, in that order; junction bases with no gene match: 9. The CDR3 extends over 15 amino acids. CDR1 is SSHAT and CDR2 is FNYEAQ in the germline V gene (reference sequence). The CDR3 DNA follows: TGTGCCAGCAGCTTGGGGCGCGGGAGGATCGATGAGCAGTTCTTC. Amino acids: CASSLGRGRIDEQFF.

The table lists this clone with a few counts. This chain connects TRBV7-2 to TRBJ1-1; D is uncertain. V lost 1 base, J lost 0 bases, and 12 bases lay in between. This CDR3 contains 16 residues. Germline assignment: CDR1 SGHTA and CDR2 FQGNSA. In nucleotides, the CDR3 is TGTGCCAGCAGCTTAGAAGGCGGGCCTTTGAACACTGAAGCTTTCTTT. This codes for CASSLEGGPLNTEAFF.

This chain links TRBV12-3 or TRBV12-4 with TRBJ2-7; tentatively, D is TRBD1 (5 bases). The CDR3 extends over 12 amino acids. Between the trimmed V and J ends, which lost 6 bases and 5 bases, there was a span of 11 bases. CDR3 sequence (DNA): TGTGCCAGCAGCTTAAGGGGCCACGAGCAGTACTTC. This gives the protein CASSLRGHEQYF.

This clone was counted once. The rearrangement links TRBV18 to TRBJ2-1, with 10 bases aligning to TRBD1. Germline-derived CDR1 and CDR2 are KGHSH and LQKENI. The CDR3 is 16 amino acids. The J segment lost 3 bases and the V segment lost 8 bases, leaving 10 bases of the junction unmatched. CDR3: CASAGRQGAIYNEQFF. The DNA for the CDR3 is TGTGCCAGCGCCGGACGACAGGGGGCTATCTACAATGAGCAGTTCTTC.

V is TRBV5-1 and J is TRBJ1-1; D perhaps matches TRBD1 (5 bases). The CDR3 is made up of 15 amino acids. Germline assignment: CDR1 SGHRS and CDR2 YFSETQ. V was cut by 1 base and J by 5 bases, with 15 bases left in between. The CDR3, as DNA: TGCGCCAGCAGCTTGACCGGGGGAGAAGGGACTGAAGCTTTCTTT. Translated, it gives CASSLTGGEGTEAFF. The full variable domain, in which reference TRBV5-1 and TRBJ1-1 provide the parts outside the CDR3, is KAGVTQTPRYLIKTRGQQVTLSCSPISGHRSVSWYQQTPGQGLQFLFEYFSETQRNKGNFPGRFSGRQFSNSRSEMNVSTLELGDSALYLCASSLTGGEGTEAFFGQGTRLTVV.

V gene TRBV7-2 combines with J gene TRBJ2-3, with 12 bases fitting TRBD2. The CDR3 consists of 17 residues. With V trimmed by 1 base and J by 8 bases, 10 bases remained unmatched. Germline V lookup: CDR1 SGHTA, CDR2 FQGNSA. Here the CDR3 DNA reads TGTGCCAGCAGCTTAGATTTTCGGACTAGCGGGAAAGCTACGCAGTATTTT. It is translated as CASSLDFRTSGKATQYF.

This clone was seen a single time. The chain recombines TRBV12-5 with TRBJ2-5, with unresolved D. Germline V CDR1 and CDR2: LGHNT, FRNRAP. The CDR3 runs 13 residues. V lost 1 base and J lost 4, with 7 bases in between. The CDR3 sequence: CASGLGLLETQYF. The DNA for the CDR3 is TGTGCTAGTGGTTTGGGTTTATTAGAGACCCAGTACTTC.

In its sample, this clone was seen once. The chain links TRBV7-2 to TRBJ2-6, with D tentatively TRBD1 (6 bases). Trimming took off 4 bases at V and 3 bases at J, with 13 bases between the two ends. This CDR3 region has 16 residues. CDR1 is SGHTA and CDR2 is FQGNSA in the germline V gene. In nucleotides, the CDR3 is TGTGCCAGCAGCTCTTTACAGGGCAATGGGGCCAACGTCCTGACTTTC. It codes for CASSSLQGNGANVLTF. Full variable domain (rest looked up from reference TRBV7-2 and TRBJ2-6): GAGVSQSPSNKVTEKGKDVELRCDPISGHTALYWYRQSLGQGLEFLIYFQGNSAPDKSGLPSDRFSAERTGGSVSTLTIQRTQQEDSAVYLCASSSLQGNGANVLTFGAGSRLTVL.

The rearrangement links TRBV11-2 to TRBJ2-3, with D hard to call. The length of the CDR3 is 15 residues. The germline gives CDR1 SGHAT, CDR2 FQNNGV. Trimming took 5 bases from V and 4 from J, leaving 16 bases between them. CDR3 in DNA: TGTGCCAGCAGCAGTTTATGGTCCGACTCAGATACGCAGTATTTT. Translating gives CASSSLWSDSDTQYF.

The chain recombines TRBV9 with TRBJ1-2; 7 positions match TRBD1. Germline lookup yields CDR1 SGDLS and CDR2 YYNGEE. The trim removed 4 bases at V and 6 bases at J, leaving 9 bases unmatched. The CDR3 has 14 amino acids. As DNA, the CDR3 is TGTGCCAGCAGCTCTCAGAGGACAGGTGATGGCTACACCTTC. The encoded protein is CASSSQRTGDGYTF.

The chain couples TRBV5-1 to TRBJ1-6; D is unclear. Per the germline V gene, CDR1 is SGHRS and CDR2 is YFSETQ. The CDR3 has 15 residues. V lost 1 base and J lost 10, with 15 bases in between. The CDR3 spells CASSLRGDYRSPLHF. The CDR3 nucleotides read TGCGCCAGCAGCTTGCGCGGGGATTATCGGTCACCCCTCCACTTT.

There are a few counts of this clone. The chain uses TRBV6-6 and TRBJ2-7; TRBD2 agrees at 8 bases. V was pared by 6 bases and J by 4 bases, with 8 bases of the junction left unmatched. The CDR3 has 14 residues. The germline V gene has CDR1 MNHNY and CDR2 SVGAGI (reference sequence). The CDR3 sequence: CASRNSGSWYEQYF. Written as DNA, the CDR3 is TGTGCCAGCAGGAACAGCGGGAGTTGGTACGAGCAGTACTTC.